The clone carrying this T cell receptor (beta chain) was observed a few times. Its antigen remains unknown. The entry originates in a study of cytomegalovirus exposure and HLA in healthy donors. Study results and caveats: Listed as cytomegalovirus-associated were around 160 TCR beta chains. Across donors, most TCRs were seen rarely, yet some public ones were widespread. An analysis done earlier found most TCR beta V segments productive about 87% or about 30% of the time.

PCR used 60 Vbeta primers and 13 Jbeta primers. Profiling relied on immunoSEQ multiplex PCR, and the TCRdb table lists in-frame clones only, not all of them. The sample holds roughly 160,000 clones, about 75% seen once. Per the germline V gene, CDR1 is SGHVS and CDR2 is FQNEAQ. This CDR3 is built from 15 residues. V lost 5 bases and J lost 4; bases outside the gene matches: 6. The V and J genes are TRBV7-8 and TRBJ2-1, with TRBD2 identical over 9 bases. The source material was PBMCs. The TCR sequence derives from a man in his fifties or sixties in good health and CMV-seropositive. This CDR3 is CASSLSGGPYNEQFF. CDR3 nucleotide sequence: TGTGCCAGCAGCCTGAGCGGGGGGCCTTACAATGAGCAGTTCTTC. Based on the CDR3 plus reference TRBV7-8 and TRBJ2-1, the full variable domain is GAGVSQSPRYKVAKRGQDVALRCDPISGHVSLFWYQQALGQGPEFLTYFQNEAQLDKSGLPSDRFFAERPEGSVSTLKIQRTQQEDSAVYLCASSLSGGPYNEQFFGPGTRLTVL.